The subject of this entry is one T cell receptor (beta chain). This clone was seen only a few times. Its cognate antigen has yet to be identified. No clone much larger than this one lies a single base away; base qualities are absent. The sample comes from a study of T cells in localized non-small cell lung cancer (dated by TCRdb to about 2020). Broadly, across the study: Comparing tumors with uninvolved tumor-adjacent lungs, the study looked at the T cell repertoires of approximately 250 patients with early-stage NSCLC. A mean age of around 66 years was recorded for the NSCLC patients, of whom 120 to 150 were male and about a hundred were female. The cohort comprised some 220 treatment-naïve NSCLC patients with resected, localized lung tumors. What the research found in general, with its limitations: Uninvolved tumor-adjacent lung showed the highest T cell clonality, higher than tumor, which suggests more focused antigenic responses in the uninvolved tumor-adjacent lung. A median of about 55 of the top 100 tumor clones were detected in paired uninvolved adjacent lung, and 25 to 35 of these tumor clones were also found among the top 100 clones of the paired uninvolved adjacent lung. Because the study design was exploratory, TCR variables were selected using unadjusted p-values without false-discovery rate correction. Longer overall survival was associated with higher T cell density in blood, whereas shorter survival was associated with higher clonality in adjacent lung. Because multi-region sequencing of the tumors was not done, intratumor heterogeneity could not be ruled out.

CDR1 and CDR2, per the germline V gene, are SGDLS and YYNGEE. Ends trimmed: V by 8 bases, J by 1 base; bases unmatched to a gene: 7. The CDR3 runs 14 residues from the cysteine to the phenylalanine. Only the CDR3 part of the read is kept: 42 bases, read in frame from the first base. TCR beta CDR3 regions were sequenced from DNA using the immunoSEQ Assay. As for how the authors treated the data: To compute T cell density, TCR beta template counts were normalized to usable DNA, which was estimated by amplifying housekeeping genes. The preseqR package was used to estimate richness by extrapolating to 400,000 templates for PBMC samples and to 120,000 templates for tissue samples. Clonality was defined by subtracting Pielou's evenness from one. To identify tissue-enriched TCRs, differential abundance testing was run on productive amino-acid clonotypes with a minimum total count of 5 and an alpha of 0.1. The Jaccard Index and the Morisita Overlap Index were used to quantify repertoire overlap between compartments. GLIPH grouped TCR beta CDR3s together with public tetramer-defined viral CDR3s, and a viral motif had to include at least three viral sequences and also show V-gene enrichment. TCRdb obtained this table from immuneACCESS and retained in-frame rearrangements with V and J assigned. These tables miss some clones; where compared with another copy, unresolved V genes account for less than half of the shortfall, and the remainder is unexplained. D and trimming come from the DNA, and the V and J calls and clone size come from that table. Within this sample are 5,500 to 7,000 clones, with around half of them counted one time only. The leading ten clones occupy less than 5% of the sample.

The source of this sequence is a man between 40 and 75 years old with stage I lung adenocarcinoma. The receptor chain draws on TRBV9 and TRBJ2-3; 7 central nucleotides agree with TRBD2. Source: lymph node tissue, taken before any cancer treatment. The CDR3: CARAVRGGTDTQYF. The nucleotides are TGTGCCAGAGCAGTCCGGGGGGGCACAGATACGCAGTATTTT. Here the CDR3 is joined to the reference TRBV9 and TRBJ2-3 genes, and the full variable domain is: DSGVTQTPKHLITATGQRVTLRCSPRSGDLSVYWYQQSLDQGLQFLIQYYNGEERAKGNILERFSAQQFPDLHSELNLSSLELGDSALYFCARAVRGGTDTQYFGPGTRLTVL.